A single sample gave rise to the 5 T cell receptor beta chains below, sequenced in a study of early stage breast cancer tumors. Assay used: immunoSEQ multiplex PCR; TCRdb lists only in-frame clones, some missing. The table has about 46,000 clones, over 75% seen once; the top ten hold 3.4%. Sequencing was performed on blood. All receptors derive from a person in their 40s with breast cancer.

This chain uses TRBV7-8 with TRBJ2-1; D may be TRBD1 (6 bases). The CDR3 runs 19 residues. CDR1 is SGHVS, CDR2 FQNEAQ, per germline. The ends were cut back, 3 bases at V and 0 bases at J, with 21 bases in the middle. The CDR3 region is CASSFTFFPGRGSYNEQFF. In DNA form, the CDR3 reads TGTGCCAGCAGCTTCACCTTTTTCCCCGGCAGGGGCTCCTACAATGAGCAGTTCTTC.

This chain connects TRBV2 to TRBJ2-4; 16 bases are shared with TRBD2. Per the germline V gene, CDR1 is SNHLY and CDR2 is FYNNEI. The CDR3 sequence is 18 residues long. J gave up 0 bases and V 6 bases, and 5 bases lay outside the gene matches. The CDR3 spells CASSDGTSGRAAKNIQYF. DNA of the CDR3: TGTGCCAGCAGCGACGGGACTAGCGGGAGGGCAGCCAAAAACATTCAGTACTTC.

This clone was detected a few times. The rearrangement links TRBV18 to TRBJ1-2; 9 nucleotides agree with TRBD1. Per germline, CDR1 KGHSH and CDR2 LQKENI. The CDR3 runs to 14 residues. V dropped 4 bases and J dropped 1; count of bases not matched to a gene: 1. CDR3 region: CASSQDRGNYGYTF. As DNA, the CDR3 is TGTGCCAGCTCACAGGACAGGGGTAACTATGGCTACACCTTC.

This chain links TRBV6-5 with TRBJ2-1, with D perhaps matching TRBD1 (6 bases). Germline CDR1 and CDR2: MNHEY and SVGAGI. The length of the CDR3 is 15 residues. V shed 6 bases and J shed 9 bases, with 21 bases lying between them. Here the CDR3 reads CASSSQGWVSIEQFF. DNA for the CDR3: TGTGCCAGCAGCTCCCAGGGGTGGGTCTCAATTGAGCAGTTCTTC.

The chain combines TRBV19 with TRBJ2-2; D is perhaps TRBD1 or TRBD2 (5 bases each). V was cut by 0 bases and J by 5 bases, with 7 bases left in between. The CDR3 is made up of 14 amino acids. Germline-derived CDR1 and CDR2 are LNHDA and SQIVND (reference sequence). The CDR3 here is CASSIDGGTGELFF. The CDR3, as DNA: TGTGCCAGTAGTATAGATGGGGGTACCGGGGAGCTGTTTTTT.